These T cell receptor beta chains were read from a single sample in a study of T cells in Graves' hyperthyroidism and ophthalmopathy. TCRdb fed the multiplex PCR reads into MiXCR, producing one record per CDR3 protein. The sample contains around 340,000 distinct CDR3 sequences, around 16% of which appear only once. What was sequenced was blood. These receptors all stem from a man aged 25-45 years with Graves' hyperthyroidism. The CDR3 runs from the conserved cysteine through the conserved F or W. The D gene is left open where the match is weak. Some rows have no size entry. The others give once, few or many, or a class for an expanded clone.

d_call,v_call,j_call,clone_size,cdr3_nt,cdr3_aa
NA,TRBV9,TRBJ1-1,NA,TGTGCCAGCAGCGTAGATAACAGATTGAACACTGAAGCTTTCTTT,CASSVDNRLNTEAFF
NA,TRBV7-9,TRBJ2-7,NA,TGTGCCAGCAGCTTAGGAGGGGACTTAACCGAGCAGTACTTC,CASSLGGDLTEQYF
NA,TRBV20-1,TRBJ2-7,few,TGCAGTGCTAGTCGACAGAGGAGCTCCTACGAGCAGTACTTC,CSASRQRSSYEQYF
NA,TRBV4-2,TRBJ2-7,many,TGTGCCAGCAGCCAAGATGATGATGTTATCGAGCAGTACTTC,CASSQDDDVIEQYF
NA,TRBV30,TRBJ1-6,NA,TGTGCCTGGAGTACCGGGACGGAGAATTCACCCCTCCACTTT,CAWSTGTENSPLHF
NA,TRBV2,TRBJ1-2,many,TGTGCCAGCAGGGTACGGACTTTCCTTCATGGCTACACCTTC,CASRVRTFLHGYTF
NA,TRBV7-2,TRBJ2-6,many,TGTGCCAGCAGCTTAGTCCGGGTTGGACTCGTGGGGGCCAACGTCCTGACTTTC,CASSLVRVGLVGANVLTF
NA,TRBV3-1,TRBJ2-3,many,TGTGCCAGCAGCCCCAGGTTTCCAGATACGCAGTATTTT,CASSPRFPDTQYF
NA,TRBV18,TRBJ1-1,NA,TGTGCCAGCGCACCGGACACCACTGAAGCTTGCTTT,CASAPDTTEACF
TRBD1,TRBV28,TRBJ1-4,NA,TGTGCCAGCAACCACCAGGGGGGCGATGAAAAACTGTTTTTT,CASNHQGGDEKLFF
NA,TRBV3-1,TRBJ1-4,many,TGTGCCAGCAGCCAGGGGTCAACTAATGAAAAACTGTTTTTT,CASSQGSTNEKLFF
NA,TRBV10-3,TRBJ2-1,NA,TGTGCCATCAAAAGGCCGGAGGCCAAGTTCTTC,CAIKRPEAKFF
NA,TRBV6-1,TRBJ2-5,many,TGTGCCAGCAGTAGCCCCAGCGGGCCAAACTTACAAGAGACCCAGTACTTC,CASSSPSGPNLQETQYF
TRBD2,TRBV28,TRBJ2-4,many,TGTGCCAGTGCTAGCGGGAGTACGGTCAAAAACATTCAGTACTTC,CASASGSTVKNIQYF
NA,TRBV20-1,TRBJ2-1,many,TGCAGTGCTAGAGACCCCGTAAACGGCTACAATGAGCAGTTCTTC,CSARDPVNGYNEQFF
TRBD2,TRBV18,TRBJ2-2,many,TGTGCCAGCTCACTCAACGGACTAGTTGTCACCGGGGAGCTGTTTTTT,CASSLNGLVVTGELFF